This is a list of T cell receptor beta chains from one sample in a study of radiotherapy plus CTLA-4 blockade in lung cancer. TCRdb's copy holds only in-frame clones and misses some; the assay was immunoSEQ multiplex PCR. The data show tens of thousands of clones, about four fifths seen once. The specimen comprised peripheral blood, sampled from a patient treated with radiotherapy plus ipilimumab. The source is a human donor with non-small cell lung cancer whose response to radiotherapy plus ipilimumab could not be evaluated. Each CDR3 is given with its conserved first and last residue. Where a row states a size, it is once, few, many or the class of an expanded clone; other rows omit it.

abundance | v_gene | CDR3aa
once | TRBV7-9 | CASSLGTGNYEQYF
NA | TRBV6-5 | CASSYVEDRSNYGYTF
NA | TRBV2 | CASSSQGQGAYEQFF
NA | TRBV14 | CASSPWEGGEQYF
NA | TRBV19 | CASSIGGTGKSREQYF
NA | TRBV19 | CASSMATEAFF
NA | TRBV30 | CACTRDSSYEQYF
NA | TRBV10-3 | CAISESAGKTYEQYF
NA | TRBV11-2 | CASSLGTGRGQRTGELFF
NA | TRBV29-1 | CSVEVSGKAETQYF
few | TRBV14 | CASSQGMFVGARNTEAFF
NA | TRBV18 | CASSLRGQVDYEQYF
NA | TRBV30 | CAWRGTGGDYGYTF
NA | TRBV19 | CASSVGLAGDTYEQYF
NA | TRBV28 | CASTEPAGDRKGELFF
NA | TRBV27 | CASSAHDGGPGGTIYF
NA | TRBV7-8 | CASSPSLRTKSYNEQFF
NA | TRBV25-1 | CASSDAQREETDTQYF
NA | TRBV28 | CASLGGNYGYTF
NA | TRBV7-9 | CASSFDRPSGNTIYF
NA | TRBV27 | CASSPLQGGSPLHF
NA | TRBV2 | CASSESLAGAVNEQFF
NA | TRBV7-2 | CASSRWHSHSNTGELFF
NA | TRBV28 | CASGREYGSDTQYF
NA | TRBV6-4 | CASSVSTGNTGELFF
NA | TRBV29-1 | CSAEEGGVGEKLFF
NA | TRBV28 | CASSLFRQGSQPQHF
NA | TRBV28 | CASSLGARMNTEAFF
NA | TRBV10-3 | CAISARDNQETQYF
once | TRBV4-1 | CASSQANPRDYGYTF
NA | TRBV6-4 | CASSDSRRDDGYTF
NA | TRBV4-1 | CASSQVSGTGVLGAFF
NA | TRBV6-6 | CASSWTGEQYF
NA | TRBV2 | CASSAERYNSPLHF
NA | TRBV28 | CASSPTGQVNTEAFF
NA | TRBV18 | CASSSSTGVNTEAFF
NA | TRBV28 | CASSFTTTGYQETQYF
NA | TRBV19 | CASSMVKGGGWSGNQPQHF
NA | TRBV19 | CASSTRGSGMGSYNEQFF
NA | TRBV5-4 | CASNRGPTDTQYF
NA | TRBV19 | CASSMYGRGNQPQHF
NA | TRBV4-3 | CASSQDRGTSGSSETQYF
NA | TRBV4-3 | CASSQDFGRAIF
NA | TRBV29-1 | CSVDRDRGPGTQYF
few | TRBV6-5 | CASSLGPTGKYEQYF
NA | TRBV27 | CASSFAQGLGNYGYTF
NA | TRBV6-5 | CASSYEYSETQYF
NA | TRBV9 | CASSVGPRDDYEQYF
NA | TRBV4-3 | CASSQVLGSPAYEQYF
NA | TRBV2 | CASSGFGSGDTQYF
NA | TRBV2 | CASSDYVGEEQFF
once | TRBV6-7 | CARFQGGNEQFF
NA | TRBV10-2 | CASSVNGVYEQYF
NA | TRBV7-9 | CASSLIMAGDHNEQFF
few | TRBV4-3 | CASSGPLRGTEAFF
NA | TRBV28 | CASSLNDRGLFGYTF